The entry that follows covers one TCR beta chain sequence. V lost 3 bases, J lost 4 bases, and 9 bases lay in between. CDR1 is LNHDA and CDR2 is SQIVND in the germline V gene (reference sequence). This CDR3 region has 13 residues. The data belong to a study of blood T cell repertoires in COVID-19. Profiled with immunoSEQ multiplex PCR; TCRdb holds only in-frame clones, not every one. This sample yields around 220,000 clones, of which roughly 89% are seen a single time; about 15% belongs to the top ten. Enrollees, about 18 to 95 years old, lived in about two dozen US areas. The chain links TRBV19 to TRBJ1-2; the D is unclear. The specimen sequenced was PBMCs or T cells enriched from blood (not recorded which). The origin of this receptor is a man aged 25 to 40 who had been exposed to COVID-19. CDR3 amino acids: CASSIASTYGYTF. CDR3 DNA sequence: TGTGCCAGTAGTATCGCCAGTACCTATGGCTACACCTTC.